The subject of this entry is one TCR beta chain. The CDR3 runs 16 residues. Germline assignment: CDR1 KGHDR and CDR2 SFDVKD. Losses at the gene ends were 4 bases for V and 5 bases for J; bases not matched to a gene: 5. Data came from immunoSEQ multiplex PCR; TCRdb stores just in-frame clones and leaves some out. The sample lists 120,000 or so clones, around 89% seen once, with about 3.7% in the top ten. This sample was included in a study of control samples from healthy donors and cancer patients. Specimen: PBMCs. This clonotype originated in a woman in her fifties or sixties with lung cancer. The gene calls are TRBV24-1 and TRBJ2-1, with 12 bases fitting TRBD1. The DNA of the CDR3 is TGTGCCACCAGTGACTTGGGGACAGGGGGCAACAATGAGCAGTTCTTC. Residues: CATSDLGTGGNNEQFF.